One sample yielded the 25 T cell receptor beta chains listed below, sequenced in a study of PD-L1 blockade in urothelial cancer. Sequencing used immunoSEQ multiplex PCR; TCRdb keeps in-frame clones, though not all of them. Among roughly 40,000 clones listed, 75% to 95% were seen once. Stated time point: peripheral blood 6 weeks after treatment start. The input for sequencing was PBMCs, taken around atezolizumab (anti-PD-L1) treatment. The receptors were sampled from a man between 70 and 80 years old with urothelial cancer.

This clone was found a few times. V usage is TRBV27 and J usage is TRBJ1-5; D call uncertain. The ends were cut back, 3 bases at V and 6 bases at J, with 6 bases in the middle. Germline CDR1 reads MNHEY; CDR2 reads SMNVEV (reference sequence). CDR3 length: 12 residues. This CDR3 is CASSLAGQPQHF. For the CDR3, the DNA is TGTGCCAGCAGTTTGGCGGGTCAGCCCCAGCATTTT.

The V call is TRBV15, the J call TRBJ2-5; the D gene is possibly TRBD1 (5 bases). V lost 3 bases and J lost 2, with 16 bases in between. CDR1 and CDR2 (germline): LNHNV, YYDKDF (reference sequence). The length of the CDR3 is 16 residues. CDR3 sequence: CATSSISGKAQETQYF. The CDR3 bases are TGTGCCACCAGCAGCATTTCAGGGAAGGCTCAAGAGACCCAGTACTTC.

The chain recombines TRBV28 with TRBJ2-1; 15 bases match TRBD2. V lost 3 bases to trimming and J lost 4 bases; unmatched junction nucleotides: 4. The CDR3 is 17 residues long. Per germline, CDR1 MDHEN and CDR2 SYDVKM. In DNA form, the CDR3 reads TGTGCCAGCAGTTTCGGACTAGCGGGAGGGGCTTACAATGAGCAGTTCTTC. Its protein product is CASSFGLAGGAYNEQFF.

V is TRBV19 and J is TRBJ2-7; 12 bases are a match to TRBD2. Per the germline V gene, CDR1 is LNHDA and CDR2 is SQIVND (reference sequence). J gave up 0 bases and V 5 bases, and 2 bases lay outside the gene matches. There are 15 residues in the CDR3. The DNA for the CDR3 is TGTGCCAGTAGTGTGACTAGCGGGAGCTCCTACGAGCAGTACTTC. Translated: CASSVTSGSSYEQYF.

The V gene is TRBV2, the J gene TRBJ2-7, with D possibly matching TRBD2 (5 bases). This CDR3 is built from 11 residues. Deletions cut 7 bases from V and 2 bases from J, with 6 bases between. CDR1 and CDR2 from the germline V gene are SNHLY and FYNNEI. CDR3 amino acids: CASTGTYEQYF. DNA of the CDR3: TGTGCCAGCACGGGGACCTACGAGCAGTACTTC.

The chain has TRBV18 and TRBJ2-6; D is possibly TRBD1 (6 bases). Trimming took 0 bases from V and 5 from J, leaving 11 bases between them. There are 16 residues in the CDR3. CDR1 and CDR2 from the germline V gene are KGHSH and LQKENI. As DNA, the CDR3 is TGTGCCAGCTCACCACCGAACAGGGCAAGGGCCAACGTCCTGACTTTC. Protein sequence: CASSPPNRARANVLTF.

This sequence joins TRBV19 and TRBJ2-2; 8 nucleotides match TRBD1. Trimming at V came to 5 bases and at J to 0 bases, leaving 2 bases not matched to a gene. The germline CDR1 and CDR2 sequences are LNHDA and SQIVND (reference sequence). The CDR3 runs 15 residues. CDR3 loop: CASSGQGANTGELFF. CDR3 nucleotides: TGTGCCAGTAGTGGACAGGGAGCGAACACCGGGGAGCTGTTTTTT. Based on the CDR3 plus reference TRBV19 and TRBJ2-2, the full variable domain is DGGITQSPKYLFRKEGQNVTLSCEQNLNHDAMYWYRQDPGQGLRLIYYSQIVNDFQKGDIAEGYSVSREKKESFPLTVTSAQKNPTAFYLCASSGQGANTGELFFGEGSRLTVL.

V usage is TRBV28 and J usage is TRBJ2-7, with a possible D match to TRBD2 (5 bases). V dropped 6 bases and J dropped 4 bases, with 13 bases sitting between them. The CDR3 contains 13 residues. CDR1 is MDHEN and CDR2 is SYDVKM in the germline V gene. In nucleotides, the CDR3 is TGTGCCAGCAGCCGGGGAGATAGGTACGAGCAGTACTTC. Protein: CASSRGDRYEQYF. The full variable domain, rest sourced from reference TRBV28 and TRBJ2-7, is DVKVTQSSRYLVKRTGEKVFLECVQDMDHENMFWYRQDPGLGLRLIYFSYDVKMKEKGDIPEGYSVSREKKERFSLILESASTNQTSMYLCASSRGDRYEQYFGPGTRLTVT.

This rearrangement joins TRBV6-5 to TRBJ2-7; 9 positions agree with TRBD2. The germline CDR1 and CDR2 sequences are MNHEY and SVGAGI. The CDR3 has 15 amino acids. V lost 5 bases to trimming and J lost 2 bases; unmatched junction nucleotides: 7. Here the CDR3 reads CASSPSGTNTYEQYF. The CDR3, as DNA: TGTGCCAGCAGTCCTAGCGGGACAAATACCTACGAGCAGTACTTC.

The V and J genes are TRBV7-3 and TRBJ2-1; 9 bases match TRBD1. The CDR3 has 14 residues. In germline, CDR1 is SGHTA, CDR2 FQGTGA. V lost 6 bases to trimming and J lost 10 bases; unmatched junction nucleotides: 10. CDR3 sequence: CASSRTGALGEQFF. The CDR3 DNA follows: TGTGCCAGCAGTCGGACAGGGGCCTTGGGGGAGCAGTTCTTC. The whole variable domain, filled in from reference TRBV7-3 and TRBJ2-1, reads GAGVSQTPSNKVTEKGKYVELRCDPISGHTALYWYRQSLGQGPEFLIYFQGTGAADDSGLPNDRFFAVRPEGSVSTLKIQRTERGDSAVYLCASSRTGALGEQFFGPGTRLTVL.

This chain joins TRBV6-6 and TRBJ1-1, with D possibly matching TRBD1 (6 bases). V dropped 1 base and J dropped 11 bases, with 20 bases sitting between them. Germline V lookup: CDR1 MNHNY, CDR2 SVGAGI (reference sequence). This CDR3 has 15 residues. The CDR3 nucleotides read TGTGCCAGCAGTTACTTACAGGGCTTCCCCCCTGTGGCTTTCTTT. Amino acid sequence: CASSYLQGFPPVAFF.

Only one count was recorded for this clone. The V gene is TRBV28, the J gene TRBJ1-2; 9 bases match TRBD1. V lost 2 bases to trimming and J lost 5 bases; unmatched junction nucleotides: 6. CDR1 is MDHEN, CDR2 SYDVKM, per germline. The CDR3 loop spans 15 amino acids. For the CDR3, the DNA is TGTGCCAGCAGTTTAGGGACAGGGACGAGTTATGGCTACACCTTC. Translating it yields CASSLGTGTSYGYTF.

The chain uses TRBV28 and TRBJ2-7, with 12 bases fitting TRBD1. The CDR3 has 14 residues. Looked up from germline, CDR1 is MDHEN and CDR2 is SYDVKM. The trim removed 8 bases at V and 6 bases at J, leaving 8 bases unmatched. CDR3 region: CASAGGTGGSEQYF. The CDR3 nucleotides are TGTGCCAGCGCCGGTGGGACAGGGGGCAGCGAGCAGTACTTC. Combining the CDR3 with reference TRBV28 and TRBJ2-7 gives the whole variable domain DVKVTQSSRYLVKRTGEKVFLECVQDMDHENMFWYRQDPGLGLRLIYFSYDVKMKEKGDIPEGYSVSREKKERFSLILESASTNQTSMYLCASAGGTGGSEQYFGPGTRLTVT.

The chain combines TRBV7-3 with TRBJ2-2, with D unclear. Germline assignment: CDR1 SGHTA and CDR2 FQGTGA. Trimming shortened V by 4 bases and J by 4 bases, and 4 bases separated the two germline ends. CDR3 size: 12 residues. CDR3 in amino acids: CASSSSTGELFF. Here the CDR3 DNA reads TGTGCCAGCAGCTCCTCCACCGGGGAGCTGTTTTTT.

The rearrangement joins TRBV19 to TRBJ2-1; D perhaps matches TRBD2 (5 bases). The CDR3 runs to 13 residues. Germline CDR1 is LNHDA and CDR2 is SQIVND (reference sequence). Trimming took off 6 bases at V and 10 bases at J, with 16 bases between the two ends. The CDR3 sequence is CASSPGIFYEQFF. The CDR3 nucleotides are TGTGCCAGTAGCCCCGGGATCTTTTACGAGCAGTTCTTC.

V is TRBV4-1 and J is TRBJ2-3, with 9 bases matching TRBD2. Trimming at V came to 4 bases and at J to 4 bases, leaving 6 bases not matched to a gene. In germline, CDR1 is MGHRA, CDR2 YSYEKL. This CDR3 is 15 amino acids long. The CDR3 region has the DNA TGCGCCAGCAGCCTTAGCGGGAGTGCAGCAGATACGCAGTATTTT. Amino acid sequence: CASSLSGSAADTQYF.

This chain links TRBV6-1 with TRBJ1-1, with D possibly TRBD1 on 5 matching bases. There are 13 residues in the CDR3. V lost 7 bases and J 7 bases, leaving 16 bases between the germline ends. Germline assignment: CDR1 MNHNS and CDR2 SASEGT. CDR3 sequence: CASIVWGGGEAFF. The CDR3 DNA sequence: TGTGCCAGCATAGTTTGGGGGGGTGGTGAAGCTTTCTTT.

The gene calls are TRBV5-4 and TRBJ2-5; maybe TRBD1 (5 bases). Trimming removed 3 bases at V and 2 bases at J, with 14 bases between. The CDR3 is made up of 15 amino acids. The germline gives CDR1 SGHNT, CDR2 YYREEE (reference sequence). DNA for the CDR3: TGTGCCAGCAGCTCCCTTGGGGCGGATCAAGAGACCCAGTACTTC. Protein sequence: CASSSLGADQETQYF.

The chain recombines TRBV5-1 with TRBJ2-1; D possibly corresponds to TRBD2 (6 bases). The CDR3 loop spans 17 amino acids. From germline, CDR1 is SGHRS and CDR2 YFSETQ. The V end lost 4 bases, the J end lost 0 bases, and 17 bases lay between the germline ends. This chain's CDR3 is CASSRGPLADSYNEQFF. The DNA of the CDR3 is TGCGCCAGCAGCCGGGGCCCCTTAGCGGACTCCTACAATGAGCAGTTCTTC.

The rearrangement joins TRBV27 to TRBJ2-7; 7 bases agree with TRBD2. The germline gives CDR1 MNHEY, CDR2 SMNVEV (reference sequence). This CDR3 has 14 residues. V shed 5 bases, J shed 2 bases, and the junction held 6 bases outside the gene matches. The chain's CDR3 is CASSGSGYPYEQYF. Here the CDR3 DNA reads TGTGCCAGCAGTGGTAGCGGGTACCCCTACGAGCAGTACTTC.

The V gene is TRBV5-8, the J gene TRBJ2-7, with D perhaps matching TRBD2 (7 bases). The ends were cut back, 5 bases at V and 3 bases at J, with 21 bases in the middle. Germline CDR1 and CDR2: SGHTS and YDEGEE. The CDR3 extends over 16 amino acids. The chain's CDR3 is CASRKGGGIPLYEQYF. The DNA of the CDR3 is TGTGCCAGCAGAAAGGGGGGGGGCATCCCCCTCTACGAGCAGTACTTC.

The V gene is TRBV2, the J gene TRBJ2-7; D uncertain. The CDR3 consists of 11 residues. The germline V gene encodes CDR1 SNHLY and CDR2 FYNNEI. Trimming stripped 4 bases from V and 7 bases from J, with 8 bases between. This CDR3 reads CASSAGWEQYF. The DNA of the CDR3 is TGTGCCAGCAGTGCCGGGTGGGAGCAGTACTTC.

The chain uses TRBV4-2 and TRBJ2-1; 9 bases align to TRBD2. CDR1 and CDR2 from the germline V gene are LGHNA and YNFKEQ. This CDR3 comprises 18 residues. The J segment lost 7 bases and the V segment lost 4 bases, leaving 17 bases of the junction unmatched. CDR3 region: CASSPRGIAGELGNEQFF. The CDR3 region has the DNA TGTGCCAGCAGCCCCAGAGGGATAGCGGGAGAGTTAGGGAATGAGCAGTTCTTC.

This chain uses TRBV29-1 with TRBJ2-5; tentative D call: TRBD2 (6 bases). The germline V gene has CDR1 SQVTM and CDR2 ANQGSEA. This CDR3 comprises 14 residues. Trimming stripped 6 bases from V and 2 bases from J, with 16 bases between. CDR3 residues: CSVATGSAQETQYF. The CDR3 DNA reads TGCAGCGTCGCGACCGGGAGCGCTCAAGAGACCCAGTACTTC.

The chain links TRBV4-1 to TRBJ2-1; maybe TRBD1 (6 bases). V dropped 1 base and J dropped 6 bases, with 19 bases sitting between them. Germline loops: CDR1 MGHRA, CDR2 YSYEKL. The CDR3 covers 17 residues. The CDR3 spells CASSQVANREVANEQFF. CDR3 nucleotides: TGCGCCAGCAGCCAAGTTGCTAACAGGGAAGTAGCCAATGAGCAGTTCTTC.